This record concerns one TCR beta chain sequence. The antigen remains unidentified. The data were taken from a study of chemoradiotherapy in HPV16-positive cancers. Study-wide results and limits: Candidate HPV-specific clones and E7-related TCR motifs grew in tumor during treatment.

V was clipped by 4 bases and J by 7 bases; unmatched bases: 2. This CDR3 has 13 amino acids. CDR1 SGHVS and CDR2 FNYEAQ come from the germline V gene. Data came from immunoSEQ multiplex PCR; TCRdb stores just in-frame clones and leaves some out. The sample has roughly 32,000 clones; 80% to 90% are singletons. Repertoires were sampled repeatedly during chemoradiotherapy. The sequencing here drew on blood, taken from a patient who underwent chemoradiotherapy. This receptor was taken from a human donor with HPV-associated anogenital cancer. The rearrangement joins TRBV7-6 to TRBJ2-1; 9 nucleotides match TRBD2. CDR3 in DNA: TGTGCCAGCAGCTCTAGCGGGAAGAATGAGCAGTTCTTC. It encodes CASSSSGKNEQFF.